This TCR beta chain was documented in a study of blood T cell repertoires in COVID-19. Overall study: COVID-19 samples collected from the United States, Italy and Spain covered acute and convalescent phases. Nucleic acid was either cDNA or gDNA, and it came from T cells, B-cell-depleted T cells, or PBMCs.

The CDR3 totals 15 residues. The germline gives CDR1 SGDLS, CDR2 YYNGEE. V lost 3 bases, J lost 8 bases, and 17 bases lay in between. In the authors' methods: Amplified reference gene primers provided the basis for estimating nucleated cell counts. Measured with immunoSEQ multiplex PCR; TCRdb has only the in-frame clones, and not every one. V, J and clone size reflect that table, while D and trimming were determined from the DNA. This table has about 20,000 clones, just over 85% appearing once. The clonotype originates from a man aged 45 to 65 with active COVID-19. V usage is TRBV9 and J usage is TRBJ1-4; a weak D match, TRBD1 (6 bases). Sample: peripheral blood. This CDR3 is CASSATGTPYEKLFF. As DNA, the CDR3 is TGTGCCAGCAGCGCAACAGGGACACCTTACGAAAAACTGTTTTTT. Drawing the rest from reference TRBV9 and TRBJ1-4, the complete variable domain is DSGVTQTPKHLITATGQRVTLRCSPRSGDLSVYWYQQSLDQGLQFLIQYYNGEERAKGNILERFSAQQFPDLHSELNLSSLELGDSALYFCASSATGTPYEKLFFGSGTQLSVL.